This T cell receptor beta chain was retrieved from a study of control samples from healthy donors and cancer patients. The CDR3 consists of 13 residues. The V gene lost 10 bases and the J gene lost 5 bases, with 15 bases spanning the gap. Germline lookup yields CDR1 MNHEY and CDR2 SVGAGI. Only in-frame clones appear in the TCRdb table, and some are missing; sequencing was by immunoSEQ multiplex PCR. The table has some 150,000 clones, about 90% seen once. This receptor was obtained from a man between 18 and 35 years old in good health. The rearrangement links TRBV6-5 to TRBJ1-5; no clear D. Sequencing used blood. The CDR3 reads CATGPLQDQPQHF. In nucleotides, the CDR3 is TGTGCCACTGGACCACTCCAAGATCAGCCCCAGCATTTT.